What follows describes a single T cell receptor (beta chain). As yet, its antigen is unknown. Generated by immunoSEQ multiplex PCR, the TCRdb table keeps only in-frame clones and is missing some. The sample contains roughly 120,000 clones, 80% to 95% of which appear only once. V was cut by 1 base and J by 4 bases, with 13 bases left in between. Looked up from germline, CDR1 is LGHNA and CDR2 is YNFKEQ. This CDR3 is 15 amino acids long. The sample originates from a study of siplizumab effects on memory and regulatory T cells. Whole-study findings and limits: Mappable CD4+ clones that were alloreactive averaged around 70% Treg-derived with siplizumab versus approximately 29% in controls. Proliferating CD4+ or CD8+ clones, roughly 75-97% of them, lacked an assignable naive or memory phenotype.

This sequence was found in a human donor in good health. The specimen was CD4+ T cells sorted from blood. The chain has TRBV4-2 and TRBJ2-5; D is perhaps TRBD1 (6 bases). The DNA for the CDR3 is TGTGCCAGCAGCCAAGGTGCAGGGGCCGTAGAGACCCAGTACTTC. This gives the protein CASSQGAGAVETQYF.